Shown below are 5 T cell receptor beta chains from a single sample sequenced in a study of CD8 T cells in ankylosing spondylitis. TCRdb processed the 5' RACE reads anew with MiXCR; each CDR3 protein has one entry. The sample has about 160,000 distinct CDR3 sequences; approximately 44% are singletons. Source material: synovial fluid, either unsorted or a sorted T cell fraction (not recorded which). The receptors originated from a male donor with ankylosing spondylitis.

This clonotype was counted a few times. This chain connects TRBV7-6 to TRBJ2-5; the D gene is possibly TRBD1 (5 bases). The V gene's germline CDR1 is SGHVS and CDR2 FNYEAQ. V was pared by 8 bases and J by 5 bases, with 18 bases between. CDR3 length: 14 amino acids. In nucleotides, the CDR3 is TGTGCCAGCGGGCAGGGTCTGGTAGATGAGACCCAGTACTTC. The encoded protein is CASGQGLVDETQYF.

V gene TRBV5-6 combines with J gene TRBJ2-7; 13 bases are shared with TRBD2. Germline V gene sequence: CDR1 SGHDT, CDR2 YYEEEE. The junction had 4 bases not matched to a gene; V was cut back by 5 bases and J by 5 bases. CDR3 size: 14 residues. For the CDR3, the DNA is TGTGCCAGCAGTCTCGGACTAGCGGGAGACGAGCAGTACTTC. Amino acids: CASSLGLAGDEQYF.

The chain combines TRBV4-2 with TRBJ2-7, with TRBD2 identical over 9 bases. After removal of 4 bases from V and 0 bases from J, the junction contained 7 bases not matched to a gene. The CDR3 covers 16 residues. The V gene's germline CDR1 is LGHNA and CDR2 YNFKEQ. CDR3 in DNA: TGTGCCAGCAGCCCCCTCGGACTAGCGTTCTCCTACGAGCAGTACTTC. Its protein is CASSPLGLAFSYEQYF.

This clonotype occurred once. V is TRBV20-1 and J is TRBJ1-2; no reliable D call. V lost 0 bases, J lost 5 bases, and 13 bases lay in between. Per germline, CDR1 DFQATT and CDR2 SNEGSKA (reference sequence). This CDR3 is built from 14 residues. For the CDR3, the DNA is TGCAGTGCTAGAGAGAGGGAGCCCCCATATGGCTACACCTTC. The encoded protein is CSAREREPPYGYTF.

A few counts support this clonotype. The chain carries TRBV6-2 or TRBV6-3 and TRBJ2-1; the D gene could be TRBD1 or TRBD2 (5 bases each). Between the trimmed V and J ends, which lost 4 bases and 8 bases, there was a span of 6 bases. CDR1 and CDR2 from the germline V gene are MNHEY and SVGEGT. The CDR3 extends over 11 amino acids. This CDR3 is CASSWGYEQFF. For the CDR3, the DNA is TGTGCCAGCAGTTGGGGGTATGAGCAGTTCTTC.